One sample yielded the 2 T cell receptor beta chains listed below, sequenced in a study of shared clonotypes between healthy human individuals. The data were produced by immunoSEQ multiplex PCR, yet TCRdb's version contains in-frame clones alone and is incomplete. The sample records about half a million clones, about 72% being singletons. Sequencing was done on a sample of PBMCs. These receptors originate from a woman between 40 and 55 years old in good health. Some clones in this sample may be carry-over from other donors' samples.

The chain is built from TRBV7-3 and TRBJ2-2; 10 bases agree with TRBD2. The trim removed 2 bases at V and 5 bases at J, leaving 2 bases unmatched. Germline loops: CDR1 SGHTA, CDR2 FQGTGA. The length of the CDR3 is 15 residues. In DNA, the CDR3 is TGTGCCAGCAGCTTAGGACTAGCGGTGACCGGGGAGCTGTTTTTT. The encoded protein is CASSLGLAVTGELFF. Together with reference TRBV7-3 and TRBJ2-2, the CDR3 gives the full variable domain: GAGVSQTPSNKVTEKGKYVELRCDPISGHTALYWYRQSLGQGPEFLIYFQGTGAADDSGLPNDRFFAVRPEGSVSTLKIQRTERGDSAVYLCASSLGLAVTGELFFGEGSRLTVL.

The V and J genes are TRBV2 and TRBJ2-7; D might be TRBD1 (6 bases). This CDR3 contains 12 residues. Germline V gives CDR1 SNHLY, CDR2 FYNNEI. V lost 6 bases and J 10 bases, leaving 16 bases between the germline ends. CDR3 coding DNA: TGTGCCAGCAGCCCAGTAGGGGGAGCCCAGTACTTC. It yields the protein CASSPVGGAQYF.